This T cell receptor beta chain was found in a study of shared clonotypes between healthy human individuals. CD45RO-negative, CCR7-selected cells formed the naive CD8 fraction, which excluded terminally differentiated effector memory CD45RA+ cells. The donor cohort consisted entirely of Caucasian adults residing in Nashville, Tennessee. Study-wide results and limits: Unshared clonotypes carried lower generation probabilities than those common to all four donors. The small donor group covered limited genetic and exposure diversity. Estimated richness was generally greater in naive than memory subsets.

The germline V gene encodes CDR1 SNHLY and CDR2 FYNNEI. This CDR3 has 11 amino acids. Trimming left V 6 bases short and J 3 bases short, with 5 bases between. Data came from immunoSEQ multiplex PCR; TCRdb stores just in-frame clones and leaves some out. The data show hundreds of thousands of clones, approximately 96% seen once. On this clone: Antigen unknown.

The TCR originated in a woman aged 25 to 39 in good health. The sample taken for sequencing was naive CD8+ T cells sorted from blood. V usage is TRBV2 and J usage is TRBJ2-5, with D hard to call. The CDR3 nucleotides read TGTGCCAGCAGGGAGAAAGAGACCCAGTACTTC. This gives the protein CASREKETQYF.